This T cell receptor (beta chain) was sequenced in a study of blood T cell repertoires in COVID-19. Study-wide context: T cells, B-cell-depleted T cells, or PBMCs supplied cDNA or gDNA.

In the authors' workflow: How many nucleated cells were present was estimated from reference gene primer amplification. Profiling relied on immunoSEQ multiplex PCR, and the TCRdb table lists in-frame clones only, not all of them. For V, J and clone size, that table is used; D and trimming come from the DNA. Of 300,000 or so clones listed, roughly 86% are singletons. The TCR was taken from a woman in her forties or fifties with acute or convalescent COVID-19. Sequenced sample: peripheral blood.

The chain's CDR3 is CASRVAGVGKNIQYF. The CDR3 nucleotides read TGTGCCAGCAGAGTAGCGGGAGTCGGCAAAAACATTCAGTACTTC. The rearrangement links TRBV28 to TRBJ2-4, with 9 nucleotides matching TRBD2. V dropped 6 bases and J dropped 3; count of bases not matched to a gene: 6. This CDR3 contains 15 residues. In germline, CDR1 is MDHEN, CDR2 SYDVKM.